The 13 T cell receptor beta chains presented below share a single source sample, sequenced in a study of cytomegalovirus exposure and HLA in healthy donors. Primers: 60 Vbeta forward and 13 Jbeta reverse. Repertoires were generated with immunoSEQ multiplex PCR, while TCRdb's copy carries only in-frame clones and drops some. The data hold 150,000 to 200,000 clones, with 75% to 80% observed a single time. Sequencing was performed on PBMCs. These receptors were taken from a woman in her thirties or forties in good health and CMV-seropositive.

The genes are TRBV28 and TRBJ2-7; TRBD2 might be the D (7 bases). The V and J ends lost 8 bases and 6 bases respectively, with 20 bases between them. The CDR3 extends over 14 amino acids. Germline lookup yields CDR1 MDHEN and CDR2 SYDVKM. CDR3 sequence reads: CASDSGGPSGEQYF. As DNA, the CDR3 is TGTGCCAGCGACTCGGGGGGCCCCTCGGGCGAGCAGTACTTC.

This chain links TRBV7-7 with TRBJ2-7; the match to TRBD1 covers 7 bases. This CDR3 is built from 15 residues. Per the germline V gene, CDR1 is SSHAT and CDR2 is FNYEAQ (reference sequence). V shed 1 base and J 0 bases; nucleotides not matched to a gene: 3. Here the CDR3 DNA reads TGTGCCAGCAGCTTAGGACAGGGACCCTCCTACGAGCAGTACTTC. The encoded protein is CASSLGQGPSYEQYF.

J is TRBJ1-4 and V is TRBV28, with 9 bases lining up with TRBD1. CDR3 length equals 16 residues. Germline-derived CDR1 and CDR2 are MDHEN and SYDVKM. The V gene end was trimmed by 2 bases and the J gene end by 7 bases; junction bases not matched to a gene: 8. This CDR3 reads CASSLDSDRGVEKLFF. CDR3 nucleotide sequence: TGTGCCAGCAGTTTAGATTCAGACAGGGGGGTTGAAAAACTGTTTTTT.

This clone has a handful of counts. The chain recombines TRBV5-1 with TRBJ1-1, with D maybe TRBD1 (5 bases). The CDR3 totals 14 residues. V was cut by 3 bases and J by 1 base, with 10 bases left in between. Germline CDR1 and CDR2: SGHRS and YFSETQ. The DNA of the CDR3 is TGCGCCAGCAGCTCGCTCAGGGAGAACACTGAAGCTTTCTTT. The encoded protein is CASSSLRENTEAFF.

The CDR3 region has the DNA TGTGCCAGCAGCCCGGGAGGGAGCTATGGCTACACCTTC. Its translation is CASSPGGSYGYTF. The V call is TRBV7-9, the J call TRBJ1-2, with unresolved D. Germline V CDR1 and CDR2: SEHNR, FQNEAQ (reference sequence). Between the trimmed V and J ends, which lost 5 bases and 4 bases, there was a span of 11 bases. The CDR3 has 13 amino acids.

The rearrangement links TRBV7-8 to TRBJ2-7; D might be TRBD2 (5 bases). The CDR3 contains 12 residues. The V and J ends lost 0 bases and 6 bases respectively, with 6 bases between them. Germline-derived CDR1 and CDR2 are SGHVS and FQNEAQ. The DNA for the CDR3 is TGTGCCAGCAGCTTAGCGAGGGCCGAGCAGTACTTC. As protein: CASSLARAEQYF.

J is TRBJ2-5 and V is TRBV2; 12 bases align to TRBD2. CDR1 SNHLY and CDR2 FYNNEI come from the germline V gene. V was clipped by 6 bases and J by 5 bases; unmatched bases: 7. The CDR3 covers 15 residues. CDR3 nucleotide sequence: TGTGCCAGCAGGCAGGAGCTAGCGGGGGGGGAGACCCAGTACTTC. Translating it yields CASRQELAGGETQYF.

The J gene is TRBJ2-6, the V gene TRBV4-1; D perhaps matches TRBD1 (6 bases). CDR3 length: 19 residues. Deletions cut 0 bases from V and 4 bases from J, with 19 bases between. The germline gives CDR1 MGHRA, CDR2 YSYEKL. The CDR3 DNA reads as TGCGCCAGCAGCCAAGATGGGTACGCAGGGGCGGTAGGGGCCAACGTCCTGACTTTC. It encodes CASSQDGYAGAVGANVLTF.

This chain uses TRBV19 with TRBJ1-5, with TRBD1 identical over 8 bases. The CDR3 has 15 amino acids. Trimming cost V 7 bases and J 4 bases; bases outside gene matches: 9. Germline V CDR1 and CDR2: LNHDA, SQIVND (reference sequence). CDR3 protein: CASTIGTGRNQPQHF. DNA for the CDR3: TGTGCCAGTACTATTGGGACAGGAAGGAATCAGCCCCAGCATTTT.

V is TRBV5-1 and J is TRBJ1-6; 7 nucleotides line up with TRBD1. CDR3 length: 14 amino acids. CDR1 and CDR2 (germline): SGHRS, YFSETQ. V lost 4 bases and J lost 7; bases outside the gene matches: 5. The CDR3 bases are TGCGCCAGCAGCACAGGACAGGAGAATTCACCCCTCCACTTT. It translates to CASSTGQENSPLHF.

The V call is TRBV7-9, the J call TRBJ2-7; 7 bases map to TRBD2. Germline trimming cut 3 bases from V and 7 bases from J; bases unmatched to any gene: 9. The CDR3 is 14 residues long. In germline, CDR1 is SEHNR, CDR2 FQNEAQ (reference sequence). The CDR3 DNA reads TGTGCCAGCAGCTTCGCTAGCGGTCATGAGGAGCAGTACTTC. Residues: CASSFASGHEEQYF.

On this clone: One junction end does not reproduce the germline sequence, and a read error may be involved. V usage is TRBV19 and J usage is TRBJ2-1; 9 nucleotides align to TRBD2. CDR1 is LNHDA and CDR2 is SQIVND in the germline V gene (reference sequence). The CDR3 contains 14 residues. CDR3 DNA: TGTGCCAGTAGTATAGGCTACGGTAGCGGGAGCTCCATCTTC. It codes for CASSIGYGSGSSIF.

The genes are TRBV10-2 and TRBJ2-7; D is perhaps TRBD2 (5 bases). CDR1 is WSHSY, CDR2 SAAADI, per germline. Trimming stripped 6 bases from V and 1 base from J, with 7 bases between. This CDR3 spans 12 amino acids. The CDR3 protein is CASRSGSYEQYF. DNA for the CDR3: TGCGCCAGCAGGAGCGGATCCTACGAGCAGTACTTC.